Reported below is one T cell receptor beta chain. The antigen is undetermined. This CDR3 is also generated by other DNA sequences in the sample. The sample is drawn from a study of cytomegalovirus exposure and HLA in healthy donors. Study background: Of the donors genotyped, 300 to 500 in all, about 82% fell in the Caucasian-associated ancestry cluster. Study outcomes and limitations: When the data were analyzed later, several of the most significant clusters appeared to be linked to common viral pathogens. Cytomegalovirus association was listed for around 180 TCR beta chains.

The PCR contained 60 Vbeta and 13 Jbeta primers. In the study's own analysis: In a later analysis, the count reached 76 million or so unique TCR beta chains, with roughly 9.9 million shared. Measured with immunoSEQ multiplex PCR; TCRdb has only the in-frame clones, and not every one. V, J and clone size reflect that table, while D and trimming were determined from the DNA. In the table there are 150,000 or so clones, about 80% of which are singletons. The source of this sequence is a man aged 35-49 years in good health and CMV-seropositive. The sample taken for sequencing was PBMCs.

CDR3 in DNA: TGTGCCAGCAGTTTTTCAGGGTTCTATGGCTACACCTTC. This codes for CASSFSGFYGYTF. This chain joins TRBV27 and TRBJ1-2; possibly TRBD1 for D (5 bases). Looked up from germline, CDR1 is MNHEY and CDR2 is SMNVEV (reference sequence). The CDR3 contains 13 residues. V dropped 3 bases and J dropped 4 bases, with 9 bases sitting between them.